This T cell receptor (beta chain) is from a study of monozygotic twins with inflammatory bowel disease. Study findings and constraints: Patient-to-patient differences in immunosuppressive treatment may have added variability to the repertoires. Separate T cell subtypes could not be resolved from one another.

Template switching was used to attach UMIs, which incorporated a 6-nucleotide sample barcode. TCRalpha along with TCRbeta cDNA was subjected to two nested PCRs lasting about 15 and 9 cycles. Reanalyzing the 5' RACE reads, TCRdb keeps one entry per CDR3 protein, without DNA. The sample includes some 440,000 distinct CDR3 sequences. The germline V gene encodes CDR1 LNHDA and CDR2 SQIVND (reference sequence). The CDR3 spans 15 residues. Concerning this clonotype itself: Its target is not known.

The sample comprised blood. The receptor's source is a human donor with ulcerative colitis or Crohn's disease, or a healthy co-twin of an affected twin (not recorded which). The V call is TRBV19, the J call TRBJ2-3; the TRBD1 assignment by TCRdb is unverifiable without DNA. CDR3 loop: CASSTRQGWTDTQYF.